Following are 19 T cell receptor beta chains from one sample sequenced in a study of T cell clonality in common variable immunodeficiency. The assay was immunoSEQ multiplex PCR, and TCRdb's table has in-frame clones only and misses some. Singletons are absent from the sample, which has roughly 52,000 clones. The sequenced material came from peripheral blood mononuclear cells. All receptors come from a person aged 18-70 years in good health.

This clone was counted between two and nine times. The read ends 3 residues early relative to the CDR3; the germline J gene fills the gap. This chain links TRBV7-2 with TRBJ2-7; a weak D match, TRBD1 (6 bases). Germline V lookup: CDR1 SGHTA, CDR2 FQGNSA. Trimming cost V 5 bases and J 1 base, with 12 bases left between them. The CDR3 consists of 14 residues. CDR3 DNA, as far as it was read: TGTGCCAGCAGCCGGACAGTGATTTCCTACGAG. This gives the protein CASSRTVISYE. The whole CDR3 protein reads CASSRTVISYEQYF. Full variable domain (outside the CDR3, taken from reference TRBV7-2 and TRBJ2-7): GAGVSQSPSNKVTEKGKDVELRCDPISGHTALYWYRQSLGQGLEFLIYFQGNSAPDKSGLPSDRFSAERTGGSVSTLTIQRTQQEDSAVYLCASSRTVISYEQYFGPGTRLTVT.

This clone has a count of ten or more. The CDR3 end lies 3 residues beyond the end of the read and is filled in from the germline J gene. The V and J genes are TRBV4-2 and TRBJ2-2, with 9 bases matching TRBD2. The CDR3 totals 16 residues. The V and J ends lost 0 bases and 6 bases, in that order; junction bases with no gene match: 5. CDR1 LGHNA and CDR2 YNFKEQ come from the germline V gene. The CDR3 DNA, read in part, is TGTGCCAGCAGCCAAGATTTAGCGGGAGTAGCCGGGGAG. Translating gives CASSQDLAGVAGE. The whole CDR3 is CASSQDLAGVAGELFF.

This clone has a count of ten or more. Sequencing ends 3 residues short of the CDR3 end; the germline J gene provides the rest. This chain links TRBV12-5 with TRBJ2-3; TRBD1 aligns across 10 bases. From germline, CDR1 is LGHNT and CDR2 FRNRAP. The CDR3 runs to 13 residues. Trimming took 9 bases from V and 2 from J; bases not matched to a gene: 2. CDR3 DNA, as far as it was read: TGTGCTAGCAGACAGGGGGCCACAGATACG. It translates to CASRQGATDT. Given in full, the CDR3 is CASRQGATDTQYF.

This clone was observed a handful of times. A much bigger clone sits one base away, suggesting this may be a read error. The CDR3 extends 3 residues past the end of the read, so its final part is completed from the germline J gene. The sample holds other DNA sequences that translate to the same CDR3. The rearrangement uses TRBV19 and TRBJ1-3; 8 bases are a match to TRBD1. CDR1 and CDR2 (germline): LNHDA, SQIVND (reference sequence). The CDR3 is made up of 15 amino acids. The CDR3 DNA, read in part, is TGTGCCAGTAGTGAATTTGCAGGGACAGGAAACACG. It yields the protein CASSEFAGTGNT. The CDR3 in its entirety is CASSEFAGTGNTIYF.

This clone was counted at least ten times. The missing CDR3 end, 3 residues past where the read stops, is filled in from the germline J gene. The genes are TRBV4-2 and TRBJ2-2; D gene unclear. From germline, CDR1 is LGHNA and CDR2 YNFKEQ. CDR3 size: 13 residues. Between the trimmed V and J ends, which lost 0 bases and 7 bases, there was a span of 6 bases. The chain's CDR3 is CASSQEALGELFF. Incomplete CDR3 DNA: TGTGCCAGCAGCCAAGAAGCACTCGGGGAG.

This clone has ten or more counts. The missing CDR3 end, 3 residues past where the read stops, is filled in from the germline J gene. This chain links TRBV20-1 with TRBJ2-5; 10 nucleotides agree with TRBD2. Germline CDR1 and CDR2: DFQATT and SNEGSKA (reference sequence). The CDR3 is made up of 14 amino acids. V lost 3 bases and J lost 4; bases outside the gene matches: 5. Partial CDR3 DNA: TGCAGTGCTAGGGCTAGCGGGAGTTCAGAGACC. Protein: CSARASGSSET. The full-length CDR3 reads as CSARASGSSETQYF.

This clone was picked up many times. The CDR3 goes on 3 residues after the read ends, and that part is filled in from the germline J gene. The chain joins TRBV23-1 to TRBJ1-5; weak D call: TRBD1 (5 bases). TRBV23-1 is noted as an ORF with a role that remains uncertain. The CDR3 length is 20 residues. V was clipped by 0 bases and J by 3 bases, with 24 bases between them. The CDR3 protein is CASSQSSRMGRCGANQPQHF. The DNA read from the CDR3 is TGCGCCAGCAGTCAATCGAGCAGGATGGGTCGCTGCGGGGCCAATCAGCCC.

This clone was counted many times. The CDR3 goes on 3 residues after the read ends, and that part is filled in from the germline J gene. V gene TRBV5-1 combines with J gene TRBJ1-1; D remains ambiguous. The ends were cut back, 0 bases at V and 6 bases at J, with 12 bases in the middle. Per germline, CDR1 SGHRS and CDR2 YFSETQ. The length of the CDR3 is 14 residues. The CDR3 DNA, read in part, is TGCGCCAGCAGCTTGGAGGGCGGGGTGCCTGAA. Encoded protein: CASSLEGGVPE. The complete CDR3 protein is CASSLEGGVPEAFF.

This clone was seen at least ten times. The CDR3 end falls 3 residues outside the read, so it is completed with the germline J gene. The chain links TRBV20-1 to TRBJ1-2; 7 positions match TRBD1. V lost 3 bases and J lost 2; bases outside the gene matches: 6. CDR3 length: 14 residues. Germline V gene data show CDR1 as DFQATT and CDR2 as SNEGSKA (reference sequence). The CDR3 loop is CSASADRVNYGYTF. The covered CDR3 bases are TGCAGTGCTAGCGCAGACAGGGTGAACTATGGC.

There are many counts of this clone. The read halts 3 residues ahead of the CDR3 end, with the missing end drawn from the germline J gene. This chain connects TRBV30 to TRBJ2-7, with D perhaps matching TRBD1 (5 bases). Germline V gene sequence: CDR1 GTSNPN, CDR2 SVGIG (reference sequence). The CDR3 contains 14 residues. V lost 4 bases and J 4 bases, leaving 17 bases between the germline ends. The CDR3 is CAWNIGAINYEQYF. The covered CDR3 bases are TGTGCCTGGAACATAGGGGCGATTAATTACGAG.

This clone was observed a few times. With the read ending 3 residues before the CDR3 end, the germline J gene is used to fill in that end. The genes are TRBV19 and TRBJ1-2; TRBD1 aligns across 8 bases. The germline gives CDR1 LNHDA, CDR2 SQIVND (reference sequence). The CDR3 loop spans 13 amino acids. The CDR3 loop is CASSITGGGGYTF. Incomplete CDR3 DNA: TGTGCCAGTAGTATAACAGGGGGAGGCGGC.

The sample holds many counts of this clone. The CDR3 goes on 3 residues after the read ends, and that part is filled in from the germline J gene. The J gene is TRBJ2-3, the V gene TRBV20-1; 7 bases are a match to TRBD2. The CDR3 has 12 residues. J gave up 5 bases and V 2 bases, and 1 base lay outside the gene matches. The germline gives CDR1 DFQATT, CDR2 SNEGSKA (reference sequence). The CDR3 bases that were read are TGCAGTGCTAGAAAGCGGGAAGATACG. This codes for CSARKREDT. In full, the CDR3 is CSARKREDTQYF.

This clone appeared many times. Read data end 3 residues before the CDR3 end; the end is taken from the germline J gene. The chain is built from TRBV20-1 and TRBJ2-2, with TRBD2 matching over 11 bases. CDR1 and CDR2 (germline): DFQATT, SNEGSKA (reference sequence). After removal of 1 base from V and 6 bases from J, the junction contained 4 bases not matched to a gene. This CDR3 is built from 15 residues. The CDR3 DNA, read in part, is TGCAGTGCTAGAGCTAGCGGGAGGTGGTCCGGGGAG. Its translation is CSARASGRWSGE. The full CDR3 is CSARASGRWSGELFF.

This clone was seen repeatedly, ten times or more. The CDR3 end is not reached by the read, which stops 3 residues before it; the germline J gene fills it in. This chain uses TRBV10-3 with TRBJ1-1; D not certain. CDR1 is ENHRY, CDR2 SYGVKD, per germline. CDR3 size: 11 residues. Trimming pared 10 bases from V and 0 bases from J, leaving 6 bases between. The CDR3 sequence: CATVMNTEAFF. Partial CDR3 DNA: TGTGCCACTGTTATGAACACTGAA.

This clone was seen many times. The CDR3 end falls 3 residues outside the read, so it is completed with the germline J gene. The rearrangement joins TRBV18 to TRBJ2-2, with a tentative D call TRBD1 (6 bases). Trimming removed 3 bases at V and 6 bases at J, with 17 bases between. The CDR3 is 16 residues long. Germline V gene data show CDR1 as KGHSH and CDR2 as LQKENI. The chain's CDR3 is CASSPSILQGSGELFF. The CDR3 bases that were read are TGTGCCAGCTCACCGTCCATCTTACAGGGATCCGGGGAG.

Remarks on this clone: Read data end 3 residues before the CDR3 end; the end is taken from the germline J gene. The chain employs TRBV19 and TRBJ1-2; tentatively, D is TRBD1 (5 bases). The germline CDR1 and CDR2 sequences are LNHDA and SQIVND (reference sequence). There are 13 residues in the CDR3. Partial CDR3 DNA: TGTGCCAGTAGTATAGCGGCAGGGAGAGGC. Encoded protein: CASSIAAGRG. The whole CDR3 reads CASSIAAGRGYTF.

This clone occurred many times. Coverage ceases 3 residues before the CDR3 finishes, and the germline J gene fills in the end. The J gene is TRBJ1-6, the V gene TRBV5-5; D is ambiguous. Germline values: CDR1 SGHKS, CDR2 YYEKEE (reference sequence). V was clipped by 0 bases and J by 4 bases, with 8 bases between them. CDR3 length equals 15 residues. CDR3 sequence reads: CASSLESRYNSPLHF. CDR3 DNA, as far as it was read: TGTGCCAGCAGCTTGGAGTCGAGGTATAATTCACCC.

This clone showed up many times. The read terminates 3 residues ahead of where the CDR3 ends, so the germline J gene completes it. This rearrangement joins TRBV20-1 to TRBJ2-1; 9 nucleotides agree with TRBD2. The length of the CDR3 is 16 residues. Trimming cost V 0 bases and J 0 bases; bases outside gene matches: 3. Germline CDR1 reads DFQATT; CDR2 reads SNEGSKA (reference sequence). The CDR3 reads CSARDFSGSSYNEQFF. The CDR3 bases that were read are TGCAGTGCTAGAGATTTTAGCGGGAGCTCCTACAATGAG.

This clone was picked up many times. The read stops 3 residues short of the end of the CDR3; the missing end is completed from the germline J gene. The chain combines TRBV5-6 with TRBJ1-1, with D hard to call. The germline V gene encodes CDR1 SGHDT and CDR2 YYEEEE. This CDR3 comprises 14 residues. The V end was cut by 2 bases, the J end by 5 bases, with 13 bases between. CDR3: CASSFTGSWTEAFF. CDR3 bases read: TGTGCCAGCAGCTTTACCGGGTCATGGACTGAA.